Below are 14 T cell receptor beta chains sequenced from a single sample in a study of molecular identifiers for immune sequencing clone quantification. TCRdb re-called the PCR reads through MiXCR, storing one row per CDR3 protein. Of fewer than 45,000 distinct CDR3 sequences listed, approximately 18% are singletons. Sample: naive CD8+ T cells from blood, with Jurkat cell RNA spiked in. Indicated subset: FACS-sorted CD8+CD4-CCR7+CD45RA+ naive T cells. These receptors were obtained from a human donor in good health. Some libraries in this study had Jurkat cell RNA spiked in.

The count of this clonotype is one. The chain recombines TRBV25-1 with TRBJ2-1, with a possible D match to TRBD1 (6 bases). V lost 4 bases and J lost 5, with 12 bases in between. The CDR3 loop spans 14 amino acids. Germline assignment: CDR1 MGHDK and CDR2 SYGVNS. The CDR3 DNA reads TGTGCCAGCAGTGTCCAGGGGAAGCACAATGAGCAGTTCTTC. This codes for CASSVQGKHNEQFF.

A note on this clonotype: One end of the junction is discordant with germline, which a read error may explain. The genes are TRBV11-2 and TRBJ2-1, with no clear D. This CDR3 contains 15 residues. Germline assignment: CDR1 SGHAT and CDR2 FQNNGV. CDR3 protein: CTSSLGIGMLNEQFF. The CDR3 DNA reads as TGTACCAGCAGCTTAGGCATTGGTATGTTAAATGAGCAGTTCTTC.

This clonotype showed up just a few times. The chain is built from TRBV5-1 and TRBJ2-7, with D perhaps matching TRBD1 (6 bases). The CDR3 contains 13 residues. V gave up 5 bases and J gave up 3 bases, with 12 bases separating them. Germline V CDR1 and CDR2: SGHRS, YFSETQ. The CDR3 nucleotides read TGCGCCAGCAGGACAGGACCCAACTACGAGCAGTACTTC. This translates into CASRTGPNYEQYF.

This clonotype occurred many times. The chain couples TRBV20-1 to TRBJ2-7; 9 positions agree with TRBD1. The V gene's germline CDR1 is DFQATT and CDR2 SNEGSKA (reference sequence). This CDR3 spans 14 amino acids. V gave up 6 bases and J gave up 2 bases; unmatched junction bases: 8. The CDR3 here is CSAAGTGFTYEQYF. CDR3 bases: TGCAGTGCCGCCGGGACAGGGTTCACCTACGAGCAGTACTTC.

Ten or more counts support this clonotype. CDR3 sequence (DNA): TGTGCCAGTAGTATAGGTGGCACCGGGGAGCTGTTTTTT. Protein sequence: CASSIGGTGELFF. The rearrangement uses TRBV19 and TRBJ2-2; no reliable D call. The CDR3 spans 13 residues. Germline loops: CDR1 LNHDA, CDR2 SQIVND (reference sequence). Trimming pared 1 base from V and 4 bases from J, leaving 4 bases between.

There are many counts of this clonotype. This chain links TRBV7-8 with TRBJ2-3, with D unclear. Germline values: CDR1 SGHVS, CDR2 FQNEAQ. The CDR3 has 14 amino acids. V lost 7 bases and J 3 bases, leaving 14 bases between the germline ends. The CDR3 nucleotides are TGTGCCAGCAAAGGCTTGAAGGCGACAGATACGCAGTATTTT. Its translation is CASKGLKATDTQYF.

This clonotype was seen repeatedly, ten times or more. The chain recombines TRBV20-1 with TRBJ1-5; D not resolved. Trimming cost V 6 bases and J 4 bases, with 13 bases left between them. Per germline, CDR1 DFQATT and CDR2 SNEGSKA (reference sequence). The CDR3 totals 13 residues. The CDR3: CSAQGQPNQPQHF. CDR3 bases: TGCAGTGCCCAAGGTCAGCCAAATCAGCCCCAGCATTTT.

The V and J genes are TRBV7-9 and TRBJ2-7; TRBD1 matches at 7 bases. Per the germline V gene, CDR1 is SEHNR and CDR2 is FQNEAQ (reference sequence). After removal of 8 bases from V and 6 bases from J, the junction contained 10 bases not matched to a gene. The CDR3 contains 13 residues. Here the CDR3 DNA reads TGTGCCAGCCAAGGGGGCACTATCCGCGAGCAGTACTTC. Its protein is CASQGGTIREQYF.

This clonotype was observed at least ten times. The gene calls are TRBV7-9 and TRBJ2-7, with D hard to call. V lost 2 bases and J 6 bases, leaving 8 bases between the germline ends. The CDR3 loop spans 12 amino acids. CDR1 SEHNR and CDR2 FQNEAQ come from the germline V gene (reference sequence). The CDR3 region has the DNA TGTGCCAGCAGCTTACTCGGGCGCGAGCAGTACTTC. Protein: CASSLLGREQYF. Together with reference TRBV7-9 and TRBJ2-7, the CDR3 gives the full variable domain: DTGVSQNPRHKITKRGQNVTFRCDPISEHNRLYWYRQTLGQGPEFLTYFQNEAQLEKSRLLSDRFSAERPKGSFSTLEIQRTEQGDSAMYLCASSLLGREQYFGPGTRLTVT.

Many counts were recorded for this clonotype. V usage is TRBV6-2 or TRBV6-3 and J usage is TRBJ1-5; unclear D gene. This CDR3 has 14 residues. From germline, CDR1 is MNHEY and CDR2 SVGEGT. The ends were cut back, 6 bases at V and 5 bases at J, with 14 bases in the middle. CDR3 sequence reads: CASSDRVLDQPQHF. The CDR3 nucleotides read TGTGCCAGCAGCGACCGGGTCCTCGATCAGCCCCAGCATTTT.

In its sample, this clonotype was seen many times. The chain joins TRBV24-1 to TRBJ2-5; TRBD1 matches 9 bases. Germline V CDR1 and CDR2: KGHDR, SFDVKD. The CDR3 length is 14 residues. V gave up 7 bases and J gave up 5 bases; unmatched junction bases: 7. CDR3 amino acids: CATRPQGASETQYF. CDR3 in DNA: TGTGCCACCAGGCCACAGGGGGCATCGGAGACCCAGTACTTC.

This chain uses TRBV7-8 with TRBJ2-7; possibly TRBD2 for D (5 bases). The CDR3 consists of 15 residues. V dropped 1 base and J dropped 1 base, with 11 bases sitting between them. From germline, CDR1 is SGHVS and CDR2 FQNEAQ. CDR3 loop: CASSLGSDSSYEQYF. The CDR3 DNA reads TGTGCCAGCAGCTTAGGATCGGACTCGTCCTACGAGCAGTACTTC.

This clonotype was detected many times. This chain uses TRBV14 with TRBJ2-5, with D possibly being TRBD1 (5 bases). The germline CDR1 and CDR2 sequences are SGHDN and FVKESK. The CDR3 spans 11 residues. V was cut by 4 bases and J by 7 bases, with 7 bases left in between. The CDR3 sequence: CASSPGWTQYF. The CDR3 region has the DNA TGTGCCAGCAGCCCAGGGTGGACCCAGTACTTC.

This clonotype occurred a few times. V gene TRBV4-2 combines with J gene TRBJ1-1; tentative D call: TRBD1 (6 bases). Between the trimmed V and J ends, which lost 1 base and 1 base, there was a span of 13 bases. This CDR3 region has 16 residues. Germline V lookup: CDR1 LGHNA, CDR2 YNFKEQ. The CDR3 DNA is TGTGCCAGCAGCCAAGCGGGGAGGACAGAGAACACTGAAGCTTTCTTT. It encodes CASSQAGRTENTEAFF.